This TCR beta chain was sequenced for a study of identifying expanded T cells in peripheral blood. The study's findings and limits: About 1.2 clones differed between technical replicates, versus about 15 and 19 over time.

Trimming took 5 bases from V and 0 from J, leaving 13 bases between them. CDR1 SNHLY and CDR2 FYNNEI come from the germline V gene. This CDR3 contains 16 residues. Turning to this clone: Antigen unknown.

Healthy donors had no documented immune events, such as infections, while sampled. This table comes from immunoSEQ multiplex PCR, and its TCRdb copy is limited to in-frame clones, with some not included. The sample comprises over 85,000 clones, 70% to 90% of which are singletons, and about 14% rests with the top ten. Sequencing was carried out using blood. This TCR was recovered from a person aged 18-69 years in good health. The V call is TRBV2, the J call TRBJ1-4, with D unclear. CDR3 nucleotide sequence: TGTGCCAGCAGTCCGAGGATGCTTCCAACTAATGAAAAACTGTTTTTT. It specifies CASSPRMLPTNEKLFF.